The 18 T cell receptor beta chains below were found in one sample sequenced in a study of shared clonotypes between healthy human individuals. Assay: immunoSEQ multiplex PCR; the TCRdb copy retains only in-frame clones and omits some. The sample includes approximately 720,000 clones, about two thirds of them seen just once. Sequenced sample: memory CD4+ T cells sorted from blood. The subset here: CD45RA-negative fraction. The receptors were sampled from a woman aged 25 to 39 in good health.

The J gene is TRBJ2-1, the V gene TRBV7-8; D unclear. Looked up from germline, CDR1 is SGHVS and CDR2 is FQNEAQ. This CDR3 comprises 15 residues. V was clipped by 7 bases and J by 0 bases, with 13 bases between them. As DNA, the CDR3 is TGTGCCAGCAAATTCGTGGCAAGCTCCTACAATGAGCAGTTCTTC. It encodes CASKFVASSYNEQFF.

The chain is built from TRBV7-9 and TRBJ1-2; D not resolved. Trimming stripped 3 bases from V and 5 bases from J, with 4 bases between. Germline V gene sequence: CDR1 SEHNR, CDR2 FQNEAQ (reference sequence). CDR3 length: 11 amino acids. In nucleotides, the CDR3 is TGTGCCAGCAGCTTCGAATATGGCTACACCTTC. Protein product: CASSFEYGYTF.

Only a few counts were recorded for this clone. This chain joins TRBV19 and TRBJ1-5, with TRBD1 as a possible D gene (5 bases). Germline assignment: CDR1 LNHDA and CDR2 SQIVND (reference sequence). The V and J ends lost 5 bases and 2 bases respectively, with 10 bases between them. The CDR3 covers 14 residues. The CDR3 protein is CASSGQGGNQPQHF. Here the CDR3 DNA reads TGTGCCAGTAGTGGGCAGGGTGGCAATCAGCCCCAGCATTTT.

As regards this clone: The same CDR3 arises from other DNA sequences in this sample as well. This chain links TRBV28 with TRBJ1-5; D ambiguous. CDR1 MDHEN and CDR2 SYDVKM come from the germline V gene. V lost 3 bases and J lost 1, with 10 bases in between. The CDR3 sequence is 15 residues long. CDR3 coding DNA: TGTGCCAGCAGTTTGGGATTCTTGAGCAATCAGCCCCAGCATTTT. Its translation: CASSLGFLSNQPQHF.

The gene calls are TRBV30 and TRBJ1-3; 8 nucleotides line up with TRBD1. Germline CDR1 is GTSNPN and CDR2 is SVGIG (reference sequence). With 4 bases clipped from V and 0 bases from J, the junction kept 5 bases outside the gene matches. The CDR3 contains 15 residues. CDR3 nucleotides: TGTGCCTGGAACGGACAGGGCTACTCTGGAAACACCATATATTTT. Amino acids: CAWNGQGYSGNTIYF.

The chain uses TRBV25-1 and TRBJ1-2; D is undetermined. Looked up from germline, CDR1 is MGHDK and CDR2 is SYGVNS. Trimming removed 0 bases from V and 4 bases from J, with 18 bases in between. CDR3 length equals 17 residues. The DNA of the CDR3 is TGTGCCAGCAGTGAATATGGCCGAGGAGCCTCGAGCTATGGCTACACCTTC. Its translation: CASSEYGRGASSYGYTF.

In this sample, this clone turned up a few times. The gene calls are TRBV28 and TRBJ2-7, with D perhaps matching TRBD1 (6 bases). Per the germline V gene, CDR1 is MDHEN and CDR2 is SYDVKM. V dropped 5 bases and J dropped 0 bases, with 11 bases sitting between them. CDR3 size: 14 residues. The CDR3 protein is CASSPGTNSYEQYF. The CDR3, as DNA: TGTGCCAGCAGTCCCGGGACAAACTCCTACGAGCAGTACTTC.

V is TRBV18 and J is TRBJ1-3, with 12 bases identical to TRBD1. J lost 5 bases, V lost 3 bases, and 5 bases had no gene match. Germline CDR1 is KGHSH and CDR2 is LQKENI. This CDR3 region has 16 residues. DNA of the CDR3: TGTGCCAGCTCACCCTCGGGACAGGGGGCTAGAAACACCATATATTTT. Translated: CASSPSGQGARNTIYF.

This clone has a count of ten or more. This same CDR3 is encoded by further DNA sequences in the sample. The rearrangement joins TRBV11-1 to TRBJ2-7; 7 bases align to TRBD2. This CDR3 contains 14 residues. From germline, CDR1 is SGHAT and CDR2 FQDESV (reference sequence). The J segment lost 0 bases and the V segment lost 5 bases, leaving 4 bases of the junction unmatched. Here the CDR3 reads CASSRQRDSYEQYF. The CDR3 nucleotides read TGTGCCAGCAGCCGCCAGCGGGACTCCTACGAGCAGTACTTC.

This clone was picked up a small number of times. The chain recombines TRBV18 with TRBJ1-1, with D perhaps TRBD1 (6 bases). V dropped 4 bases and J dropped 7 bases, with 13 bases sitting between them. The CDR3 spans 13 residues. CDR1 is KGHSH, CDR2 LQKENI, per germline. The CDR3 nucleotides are TGTGCCAGCTCACAAGGACAGATACTTGAAGCTTTCTTT. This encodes CASSQGQILEAFF.

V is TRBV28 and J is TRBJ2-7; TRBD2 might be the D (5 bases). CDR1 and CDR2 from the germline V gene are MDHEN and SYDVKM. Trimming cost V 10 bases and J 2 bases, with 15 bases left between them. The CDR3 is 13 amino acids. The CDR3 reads CATASGAAYEQYF. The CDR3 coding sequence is TGTGCCACTGCTTCCGGAGCGGCCTACGAGCAGTACTTC.

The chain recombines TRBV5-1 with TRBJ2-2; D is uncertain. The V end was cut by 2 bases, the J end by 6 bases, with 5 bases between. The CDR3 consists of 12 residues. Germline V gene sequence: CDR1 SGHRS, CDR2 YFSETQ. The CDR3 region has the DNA TGCGCCAGCAGCTTTCAAGCCGGGGAGCTGTTTTTT. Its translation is CASSFQAGELFF. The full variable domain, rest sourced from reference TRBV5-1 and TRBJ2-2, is KAGVTQTPRYLIKTRGQQVTLSCSPISGHRSVSWYQQTPGQGLQFLFEYFSETQRNKGNFPGRFSGRQFSNSRSEMNVSTLELGDSALYLCASSFQAGELFFGEGSRLTVL.

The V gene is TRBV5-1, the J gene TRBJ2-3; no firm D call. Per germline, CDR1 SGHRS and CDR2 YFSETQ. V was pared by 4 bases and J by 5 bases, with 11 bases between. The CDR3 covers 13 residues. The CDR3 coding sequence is TGCGCCAGCAGCCCGGGCCCGGGAGATACGCAGTATTTT. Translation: CASSPGPGDTQYF.

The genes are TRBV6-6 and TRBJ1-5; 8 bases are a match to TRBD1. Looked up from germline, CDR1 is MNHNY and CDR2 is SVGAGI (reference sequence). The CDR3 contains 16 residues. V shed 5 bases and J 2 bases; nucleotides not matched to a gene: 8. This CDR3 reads CASSRDRSPGNQPQHF. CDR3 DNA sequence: TGTGCCAGCAGTCGGGACAGGTCCCCGGGCAATCAGCCCCAGCATTTT.

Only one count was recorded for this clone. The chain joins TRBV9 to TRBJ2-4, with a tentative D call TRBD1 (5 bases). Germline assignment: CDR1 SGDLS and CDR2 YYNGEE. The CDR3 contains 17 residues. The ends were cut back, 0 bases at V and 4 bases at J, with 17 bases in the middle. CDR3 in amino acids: CASSVDIGVVGKNIQYF. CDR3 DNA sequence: TGTGCCAGCAGCGTAGACATAGGGGTAGTCGGAAAAAACATTCAGTACTTC. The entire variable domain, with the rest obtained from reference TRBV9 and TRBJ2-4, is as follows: DSGVTQTPKHLITATGQRVTLRCSPRSGDLSVYWYQQSLDQGLQFLIQYYNGEERAKGNILERFSAQQFPDLHSELNLSSLELGDSALYFCASSVDIGVVGKNIQYFGAGTRLSVL.

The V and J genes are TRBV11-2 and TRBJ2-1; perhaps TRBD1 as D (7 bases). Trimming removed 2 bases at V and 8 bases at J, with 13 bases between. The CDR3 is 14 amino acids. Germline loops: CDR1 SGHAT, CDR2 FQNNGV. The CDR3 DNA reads TGTGCCAGCAGCTTAAGGGCAGGGGGGCATGAGCAGTTCTTC. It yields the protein CASSLRAGGHEQFF.

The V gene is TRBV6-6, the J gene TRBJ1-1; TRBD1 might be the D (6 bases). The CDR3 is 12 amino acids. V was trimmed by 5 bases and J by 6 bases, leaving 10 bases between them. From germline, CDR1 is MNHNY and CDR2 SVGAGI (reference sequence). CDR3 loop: CASSQQGPEAFF. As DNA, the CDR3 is TGTGCCAGCAGTCAACAGGGACCTGAAGCTTTCTTT.

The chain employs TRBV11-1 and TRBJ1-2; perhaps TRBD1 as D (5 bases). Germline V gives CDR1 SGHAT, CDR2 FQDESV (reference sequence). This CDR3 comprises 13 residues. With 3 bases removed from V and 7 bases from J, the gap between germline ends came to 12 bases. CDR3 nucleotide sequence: TGTGCCAGCAGCTTTCCAGGGAGACTTGGCTACACCTTC. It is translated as CASSFPGRLGYTF.